This TCR beta chain was identified in a study of blood T cell repertoires in COVID-19. Overall study: From the United States, Italy and Spain came samples of acute and convalescent COVID-19. The analysed material was cDNA or gDNA that came from T cells, B-cell-depleted T cells, or PBMCs.

Germline-derived CDR1 and CDR2 are SEHNR and FQNEAQ (reference sequence). V lost 2 bases and J 10 bases, leaving 14 bases between the germline ends. The CDR3 totals 13 residues. Original methodology: Amplification of reference gene primers was used by the study to estimate nucleated cell counts. Assay used: immunoSEQ multiplex PCR; TCRdb lists only in-frame clones, some missing. V, J and clone size are taken as reported in that table, and D and trimming were inferred from the DNA itself. The table shows under 500,000 clones, with around 88% occurring only once. Material: peripheral blood. This receptor was taken from a woman aged 25 to 39 with acute or convalescent COVID-19. The V call is TRBV7-9, the J call TRBJ1-1; the D gene is possibly TRBD1 (5 bases). CDR3 in DNA: TGTGCCAGCAGCTTAAGCGGAGGGACGGGAGCTTTCTTT. Protein product: CASSLSGGTGAFF.